This T cell receptor beta chain appears in the sequencing data of a study of blood T cell repertoires in COVID-19. Turning to the study itself: The origin of the acute and convalescent COVID-19 samples was the United States, Italy and Spain. Sample material is recorded as cDNA or gDNA derived from T cells, B-cell-depleted T cells, or PBMCs.

Germline CDR1 reads MNHEY; CDR2 reads SVGEGT. Trimming took 6 bases from V and 3 from J, leaving 14 bases between them. This CDR3 is built from 14 residues. Assay: immunoSEQ multiplex PCR; the TCRdb copy retains only in-frame clones and omits some. The data show approximately 80,000 clones, around 76% seen once. The chain couples TRBV6-2 or TRBV6-3 to TRBJ2-5; D is perhaps TRBD1 (5 bases). The sequencing sample was made of peripheral blood. The sequence was collected from a human donor in a cohort sampled during active COVID-19. DNA of the CDR3: TGTGCCAGCAGCCTCCTGACAGATAAAGAGACCCAGTACTTC. Protein product: CASSLLTDKETQYF.